The 12 T cell receptor beta chains below were found in one sample sequenced in a study of blood T cells in healthy people across ages (dated by TCRdb to between 2014 and 2017). Receptor amplification or capture employed 5' RACE. The sequencer listed for this sample is Illumina HiSeq 2500. A second PCR of 7 to 11 cycles was performed with a sample-barcoded 5' primer and a J-beta primer mix. TCRdb reanalyzed the raw reads on its own, using fastp at Q25 for trimming and MiXCR for clone calling, and kept in-frame beta chains. Each entry is one CDR3 protein sequence, shown with its most common DNA and genes. The sample profile shows around 940,000 distinct CDR3 sequences; roughly half of them were found once. The ten largest clones capture about a fifth of the sample. The sequenced sample consisted of blood. These receptors were obtained from a woman aged 55 to 70 in good health.

The chain links TRBV7-2 to TRBJ2-7, with D possibly being TRBD2 (5 bases). CDR3 length equals 13 residues. V lost 5 bases and J lost 3, with 11 bases in between. The germline CDR1 and CDR2 sequences are SGHTA and FQGNSA. The CDR3 coding sequence is TGTGCCAGCAGCCCCGGGATCCTCTACGAGCAGTACTTC. This gives the protein CASSPGILYEQYF.

This chain's CDR3 is CSARVTSGRADTQYF. Written as DNA, the CDR3 is TGCAGTGCTAGAGTAACTAGCGGGAGAGCAGATACGCAGTATTTT. The genes are TRBV20-1 and TRBJ2-3, with 11 bases matching TRBD2. V shed 1 base and J 4 bases; nucleotides not matched to a gene: 4. The CDR3 is made up of 15 amino acids. Germline V CDR1 and CDR2: DFQATT, SNEGSKA (reference sequence).

V is TRBV4-2 and J is TRBJ2-5, with unresolved D. The CDR3 has 15 amino acids. V lost 0 bases and J lost 5, with 13 bases in between. CDR1 and CDR2 (germline): LGHNA, YNFKEQ. As DNA, the CDR3 is TGTGCCAGCAGCCAAGATCCTTTCTCTGGGGAGACCCAGTACTTC. This gives the protein CASSQDPFSGETQYF.

This chain connects TRBV7-3 to TRBJ2-3; D might be TRBD1 (6 bases). The V gene lost 2 bases and the J gene lost 3 bases, with 15 bases spanning the gap. Germline loops: CDR1 SGHTA, CDR2 FQGTGA. The CDR3 sequence is 16 residues long. The CDR3 DNA reads as TGTGCCAGCAGCTTAGACTCGACAGGCACGACAGATACGCAGTATTTT. This codes for CASSLDSTGTTDTQYF.

The sample holds one count of this clonotype. The rearrangement uses TRBV10-1 and TRBJ2-5; D possibly uses TRBD1 or TRBD2 (5 bases each). The ends were cut back, 0 bases at V and 11 bases at J, with 19 bases in the middle. This CDR3 has 15 amino acids. Germline V gives CDR1 WNHNN, CDR2 SYGVQD (reference sequence). The CDR3 protein is CASSESGDALLGQYF. The CDR3 bases are TGCGCCAGCAGTGAGTCCGGGGACGCCTTGCTTGGGCAGTACTTC.

The V and J genes are TRBV6-6 and TRBJ1-2; D not resolved. The CDR3 consists of 13 residues. Germline V CDR1 and CDR2: MNHNY, SVGAGI (reference sequence). Trimming left V 7 bases short and J 4 bases short, with 13 bases between. CDR3 amino acids: CASNAGRFYGYTF. The CDR3 nucleotides are TGTGCCAGCAATGCGGGCAGATTCTATGGCTACACCTTC.

The rearrangement joins TRBV7-9 to TRBJ2-3; D perhaps matches TRBD2 (5 bases). Germline V gene data show CDR1 as SEHNR and CDR2 as FQNEAQ (reference sequence). V lost 3 bases, J lost 3 bases, and 13 bases lay in between. The CDR3 consists of 15 residues. The CDR3 protein is CASSLERALTDTQYF. CDR3 coding DNA: TGTGCCAGCAGCTTGGAGAGGGCCCTAACAGATACGCAGTATTTT.

The chain has TRBV27 and TRBJ2-7; D possibly corresponds to TRBD1 (5 bases). The germline V and J ends were trimmed by 5 bases and 3 bases, with 14 bases remaining between them. The CDR3 contains 14 residues. The germline gives CDR1 MNHEY, CDR2 SMNVEV (reference sequence). The DNA of the CDR3 is TGTGCCAGCAGTCTGGGGCCCCAAATCTACGAGCAGTACTTC. Its translation: CASSLGPQIYEQYF.

This chain links TRBV6-5 with TRBJ2-4; TRBD1 might be the D (5 bases). Matching the DNA end better, TRBJ2-7 makes the J call doubtful. The V gene's germline CDR1 is MNHEY and CDR2 SVGAGI. CDR3 length: 15 residues. The CDR3 region is CASSYSQGERYEQYF. As DNA, the CDR3 is TGTGCCAGCAGTTACTCGCAAGGGGAAAGATACGAGCAGTACTTC.

In this sample, this clonotype turned up a few times. The CDR3 nucleotides are TGTGCCACCAGTGATTTGTCTAGGGGACAGGTCACAGATACGCAGTATTTT. Its protein is CATSDLSRGQVTDTQYF. The genes are TRBV24-1 and TRBJ2-3, with 8 bases lining up with TRBD1. The ends lost 0 bases at V and 2 bases at J; junction bases unmatched: 6. Germline V gene data show CDR1 as KGHDR and CDR2 as SFDVKD. This CDR3 comprises 17 residues.

This clonotype was detected a few times. V and J are TRBV7-9 and TRBJ1-4; D ambiguous. Trimming cost V 3 bases and J 3 bases, with 8 bases left between them. CDR1 and CDR2 (germline): SEHNR, FQNEAQ (reference sequence). This CDR3 has 14 residues. The CDR3, as DNA: TGTGCCAGCAGCTTCCTGGCCCCTAATGAAAAACTGTTTTTT. It specifies CASSFLAPNEKLFF.

In its sample, this clonotype was seen a few times. This rearrangement joins TRBV10-3 to TRBJ2-5; unclear D gene. Germline V gene data show CDR1 as ENHRY and CDR2 as SYGVKD. The V gene lost 4 bases and the J gene lost 4 bases, with 16 bases spanning the gap. The CDR3 runs 15 residues. The CDR3: CAISVSGISGETQYF. In DNA form, the CDR3 reads TGTGCCATCAGTGTATCAGGAATATCGGGAGAGACCCAGTACTTC.